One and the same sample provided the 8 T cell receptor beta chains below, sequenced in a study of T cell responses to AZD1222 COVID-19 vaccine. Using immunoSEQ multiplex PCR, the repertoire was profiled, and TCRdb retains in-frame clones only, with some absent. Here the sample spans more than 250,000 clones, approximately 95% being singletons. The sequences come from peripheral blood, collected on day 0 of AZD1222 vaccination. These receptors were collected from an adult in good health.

The CDR3 protein is CASSAETGRTGELFF. The DNA for the CDR3 is TGTGCCAGCAGTGCTGAGACAGGGAGGACCGGGGAGCTGTTTTTT. The chain joins TRBV2 to TRBJ2-2; possible D gene TRBD1, 7 bases. CDR1 is SNHLY, CDR2 FYNNEI, per germline. The length of the CDR3 is 15 residues. The germline V and J ends were trimmed by 4 bases and 5 bases, with 14 bases remaining between them.

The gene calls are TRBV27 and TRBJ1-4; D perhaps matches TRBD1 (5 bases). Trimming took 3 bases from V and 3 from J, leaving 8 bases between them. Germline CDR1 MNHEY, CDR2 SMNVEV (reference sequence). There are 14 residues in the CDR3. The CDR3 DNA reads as TGTGCCAGCAGTTTCAAGGGGTCTAATGAAAAACTGTTTTTT. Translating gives CASSFKGSNEKLFF.

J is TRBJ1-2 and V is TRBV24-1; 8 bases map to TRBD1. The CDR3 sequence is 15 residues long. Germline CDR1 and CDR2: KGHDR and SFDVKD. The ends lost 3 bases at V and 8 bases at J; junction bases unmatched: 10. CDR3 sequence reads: CATSDARTGRSGYTF. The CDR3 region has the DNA TGTGCCACCAGTGATGCCCGGACAGGGAGGAGCGGCTACACCTTC.

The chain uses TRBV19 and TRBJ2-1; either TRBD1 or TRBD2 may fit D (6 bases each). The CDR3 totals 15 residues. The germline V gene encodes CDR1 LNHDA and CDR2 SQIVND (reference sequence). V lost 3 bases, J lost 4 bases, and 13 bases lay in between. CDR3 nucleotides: TGTGCCAGTAGTATGGGGGCGGGACGGTACAATGAGCAGTTCTTC. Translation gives CASSMGAGRYNEQFF.

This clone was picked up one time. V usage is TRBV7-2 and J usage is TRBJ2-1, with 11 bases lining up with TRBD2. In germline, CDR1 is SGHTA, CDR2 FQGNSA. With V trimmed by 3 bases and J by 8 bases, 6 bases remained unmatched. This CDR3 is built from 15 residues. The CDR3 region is CASSFVAGGRDEQFF. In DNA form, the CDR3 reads TGTGCCAGCAGCTTCGTAGCGGGAGGGCGCGATGAGCAGTTCTTC.

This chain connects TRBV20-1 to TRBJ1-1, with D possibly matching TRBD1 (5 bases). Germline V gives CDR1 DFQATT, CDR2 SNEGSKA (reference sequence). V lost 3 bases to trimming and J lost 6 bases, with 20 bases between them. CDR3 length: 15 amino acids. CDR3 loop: CSASRDVRGKPEAFF. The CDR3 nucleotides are TGCAGTGCTAGTCGGGACGTCCGAGGGAAACCTGAAGCTTTCTTT.

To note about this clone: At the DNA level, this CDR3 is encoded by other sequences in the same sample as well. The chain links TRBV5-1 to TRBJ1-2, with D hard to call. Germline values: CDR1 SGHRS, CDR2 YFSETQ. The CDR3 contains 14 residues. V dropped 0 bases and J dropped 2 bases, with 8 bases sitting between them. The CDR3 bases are TGCGCCAGCAGCTTGGGTGCTTCCAACTATGGCTACACCTTC. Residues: CASSLGASNYGYTF.

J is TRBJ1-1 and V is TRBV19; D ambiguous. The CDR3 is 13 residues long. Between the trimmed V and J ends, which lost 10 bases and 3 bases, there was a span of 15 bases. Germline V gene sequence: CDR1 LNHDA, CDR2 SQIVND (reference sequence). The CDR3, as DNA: TGTGCCACTCTAGGGCGAGGAGACACTGAAGCTTTCTTT. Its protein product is CATLGRGDTEAFF.